This T cell receptor beta chain emerged from a study of T cell responses to AZD1222 COVID-19 vaccine. Per germline, CDR1 SGHAT and CDR2 FQNNGV. V dropped 7 bases and J dropped 0 bases, with 15 bases sitting between them. The CDR3 covers 15 residues. Profiling relied on immunoSEQ multiplex PCR, and the TCRdb table lists in-frame clones only, not all of them. The repertoire holds under 200,000 clones, with over 75% as singletons. Regarding this clone: No antigen is known for it.

Study outcomes and limitations: A rise in Spike-specific TCR breadth and depth followed two AZD1222 doses. Donors, mostly white British, included more females; clonal diversity was possibly underestimated.

The material sequenced was peripheral blood, taken on day 0 of AZD1222 vaccination. The receptor's source is an adult in good health. This sequence joins TRBV11-2 and TRBJ2-5; maybe TRBD1 (5 bases). The CDR3 reads CASTLELDNQETQYF. As DNA, the CDR3 is TGTGCCAGCACCCTAGAGCTGGACAACCAAGAGACCCAGTACTTC.